Sequencing of this TCR beta chain was carried out in a study of T cells in Graves' hyperthyroidism and ophthalmopathy. It was uncontrolled infection, other autoimmune disease, pregnancy or lactation that excluded patients. Used for diagnoses were clinical symptoms, serum thyroxine and TRAb, thyroid ultrasound and orbital computed tomography. CDR1 is MNHEY, CDR2 SVGAGI, per germline. The CDR3 length is 15 residues. Trimming removed 6 bases from V and 0 bases from J, with 15 bases in between. Study results and caveats: Most thyroid clonotypes expanded above 0.001 were also detected in blood.

This clonotype showed up many times. What it recognizes is unknown. Amplified TCR beta CDR3 regions came from RNA transcripts. A set of HTBI primers served as the primers for a first-round RT-PCR of the TCR CDR3. TCRdb itself ran the multiplex PCR reads through MiXCR, one entry per CDR3 protein. Of 200,000 to 250,000 distinct CDR3 sequences listed, approximately 24% are singletons. Sample: blood. The gene calls are TRBV6-5 and TRBJ2-7, with D possibly being TRBD1 (6 bases). This TCR was recovered from a woman in her thirties or forties with Graves' ophthalmopathy. The CDR3 coding sequence is TGTGCCAGCAGACCCGAGGGGACAAGCTCCTACGAGCAGTACTTC. It encodes CASRPEGTSSYEQYF.